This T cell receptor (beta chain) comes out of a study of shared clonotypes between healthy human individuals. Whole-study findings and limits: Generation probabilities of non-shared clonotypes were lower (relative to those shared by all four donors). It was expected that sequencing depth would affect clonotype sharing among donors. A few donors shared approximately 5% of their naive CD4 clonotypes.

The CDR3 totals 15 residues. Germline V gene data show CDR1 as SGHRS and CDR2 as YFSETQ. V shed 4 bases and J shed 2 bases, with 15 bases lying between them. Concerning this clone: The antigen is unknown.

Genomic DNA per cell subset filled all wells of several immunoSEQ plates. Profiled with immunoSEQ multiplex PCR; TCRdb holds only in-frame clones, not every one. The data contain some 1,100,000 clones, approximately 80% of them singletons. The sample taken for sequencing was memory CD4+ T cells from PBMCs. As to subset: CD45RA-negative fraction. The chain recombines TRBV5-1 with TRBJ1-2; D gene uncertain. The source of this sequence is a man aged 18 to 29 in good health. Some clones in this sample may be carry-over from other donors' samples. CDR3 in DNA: TGCGCCAGCAGCGCTGTGAGTGGTGCGAACTATGGCTACACCTTC. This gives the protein CASSAVSGANYGYTF.